A selection of T cell receptor beta chains follows, all from one sample in a study of blood T cell repertoires in COVID-19. Sequencing used immunoSEQ multiplex PCR; TCRdb keeps in-frame clones, though not all of them. The data contain roughly 260,000 clones, about 88% of them singletons. Sequencing input: peripheral blood. These TCRs come from a man aged 60-69 years who had recovered from COVID-19. Each CDR3 is given with its conserved first and last residue. A D gene is named only where the DNA matches it firmly. Clone sizes are given selectively: once, few, many, or a class where the clone is expanded.

>few|TRBV9|TRBJ2-2|16|NA
TGTGCCAGCAGCTCGACAGACAGAGTGAACACCGGGGAGCTGTTTTTT
CASSSTDRVNTGELFF
>few|TRBV18|TRBJ1-4|17|TRBD1
TGTGCCAGCTCACCTCCCGGGACAGGGGGAACTAATGAAAAACTGTTTTTT
CASSPPGTGGTNEKLFF
>NA|TRBV19|TRBJ1-6|15|TRBD1
TGTGCCAGTAGTATATCTCGACAGGGGGAATCACCCCTCCACTTT
CASSISRQGESPLHF
>NA|TRBV7-3|TRBJ2-5|15|NA
TGTGCCAGCAGCCGGGGTGGCGGCAGCCAAGAGACCCAGTACTTC
CASSRGGGSQETQYF
>NA|TRBV7-2|TRBJ1-3|15|NA
TGTGCCAGCAGCTTAATCCCCCTTCCCGGAAACACCATATATTTT
CASSLIPLPGNTIYF
>NA|TRBV5-1|TRBJ1-1|15|TRBD1
TGCGCCAGCAGCAGAACGACAGGGGGTAACACTGAAGCTTTCTTT
CASSRTTGGNTEAFF
>NA|TRBV19|TRBJ2-2|15|NA
TGTGCCAGTTGCCGGGAGAGAACGAACACCGGGGAGCTGTTTTTT
CASCRERTNTGELFF
>NA|TRBV5-1|TRBJ1-1|15|NA
TGCGCCAGCACCCTAGGGGGGGCTCAGGACACTGAAGCTTTCTTT
CASTLGGAQDTEAFF
>NA|TRBV11-3|TRBJ2-5|14|TRBD1
TGTGCCAGCAGCAAAACAGGGGAATCAGAGACCCAGTACTTC
CASSKTGESETQYF
>NA|TRBV6-5|TRBJ1-2|15|TRBD1
TGTGCCAGCATTCCTCCGGGCAGGGGGAGCTATGGCTACACCTTC
CASIPPGRGSYGYTF
>NA|TRBV24-1|TRBJ1-1|13|NA
TGTGCCACCAGGGAGAGGGGAGGCACTGAAGCTTTCTTT
CATRERGGTEAFF
>NA|TRBV5-1|TRBJ1-2|13|TRBD1
TGCGCCAGCAGCCCAGGGACAGTCTATGGCTACACCTTC
CASSPGTVYGYTF
>NA|TRBV3-1/TRBV3-2|TRBJ1-3|16|NA
TGTGCCAGCAGCCACGTTGGGGGGGGCCGTGGAAACACCATATATTTT
CASSHVGGGRGNTIYF
>once|TRBV7-3|TRBJ2-1|15|TRBD1
TGTGCCAGCAGCTCGGACAGGGCCACTCTGCGTGAGCAGTTCTTC
CASSSDRATLREQFF
>NA|TRBV28|TRBJ2-7|13|TRBD2
TGTGCCAGCAGTTTATTCGGGGGGAATATCCAGTACTTC
CASSLFGGNIQYF
>NA|TRBV3-1/TRBV3-2|TRBJ1-2|15|TRBD1
TGTGCCAGCAGCCAGACCGGGACAGGGAACTATGGCTACACCTTC
CASSQTGTGNYGYTF
>NA|TRBV7-9|TRBJ1-4|12|NA
TGTGCCAGCAGCCCCCCAGTTGGAAAACTGTTTTTT
CASSPPVGKLFF
>NA|TRBV6-5|TRBJ2-1|14|TRBD2
TGTGCCAGCAGCCGACTAGCTTCCTACAATGAGCAGTTCTTC
CASSRLASYNEQFF
>NA|TRBV6-1|TRBJ2-1|11|NA
TGTGCCAGCAGTTCGGGGTATGAGCAGTTCTTC
CASSSGYEQFF
>NA|TRBV6-6|TRBJ1-1|14|TRBD1
TGTGCCAGCAGGGGGACAGGCCAGAACACTGAAGCTTTCTTT
CASRGTGQNTEAFF
>NA|TRBV25-1|TRBJ2-1|13|NA
TGTGCCAGCACGTCGGGACTTAAGAATGAGCAGTTCTTC
CASTSGLKNEQFF
>NA|TRBV4-2|TRBJ2-1|16|TRBD2
TGTGCCAGCAGCCAACTAGCGGGGACCCCCTCGGGTGAGCAGTTCTTC
CASSQLAGTPSGEQFF
>once|TRBV7-7|TRBJ2-5|13|NA
TGTGCTAGCAGCTTAATAGACGGCGGGACCCAGTACTTC
CASSLIDGGTQYF
>few|TRBV9|TRBJ2-2|18|TRBD2
TGTGCCAGCAGCGTAGCTGGTAGCGGGGGACGGGACACCGGGGAGCTGTTTTTT
CASSVAGSGGRDTGELFF
>NA|TRBV14|TRBJ2-5|15|TRBD2
TGTGCCAGCAGCCAAATGCTTGGGGGGGAAGAGACCCAGTACTTC
CASSQMLGGEETQYF
>few|TRBV3-1/TRBV3-2|TRBJ1-2|14|NA
TGTGCCAGCAGGTTTTTGGGGCAGAGCTATGGCTACACCTTC
CASRFLGQSYGYTF
>NA|TRBV9|TRBJ2-2|15|NA
TGTGCCAGCAGCGTAGGGGTTAGCCCCACCGGGGAGCTGTTTTTT
CASSVGVSPTGELFF
>few|TRBV11-2|TRBJ1-2|15|NA
TGTGCCAGCAGCTTAGAGGGCAGCTACATGCGTGGCTACACCTTC
CASSLEGSYMRGYTF
>NA|TRBV24-1|TRBJ2-2|13|TRBD2
TGTGCCACCGGGGGGGGGAACACCGGGGAGCTGTTTTTT
CATGGGNTGELFF
>NA|TRBV24-1|TRBJ2-7|13|NA
TGTGCCACCAGTGATTATCCGGACAGCGAGCAGTACTTC
CATSDYPDSEQYF
>NA|TRBV14|TRBJ1-1|15|NA
TGTGCCAGCAGCCAAAGAGGGCGGTTGAACACTGAAGCTTTCTTT
CASSQRGRLNTEAFF
>NA|TRBV6-6|TRBJ1-3|17|TRBD1
TGTGCCAGCAGTCGTCCGGGACAGCTGCGCTCTGGAAACACCATATATTTT
CASSRPGQLRSGNTIYF
>NA|TRBV5-1|TRBJ1-1|16|NA
TGCGCCAGCAGCTTGGGCTCTGGGGGCGGGAACACTGAAGCTTTCTTT
CASSLGSGGGNTEAFF
>NA|TRBV10-1|TRBJ1-5|15|TRBD1
TGCGCCAGCAGTGAGTCGGACAGGGCCAGGCAGCCCCAGCATTTT
CASSESDRARQPQHF
>NA|TRBV19|TRBJ2-4|16|NA
TGTGCCAGTAGTAGACAGGACAGACTAGCCAAAAACATTCAGTACTTC
CASSRQDRLAKNIQYF
>once|TRBV14|TRBJ1-4|14|NA
TGTGCCAGCAGTTTTGACAGATTCAATGAAAAACTGTTTTTT
CASSFDRFNEKLFF
>NA|TRBV4-2|TRBJ1-1|15|NA
TGTGCCAGCAGCCAAGAAGCAGGGTCGAACACTGAAGCTTTCTTT
CASSQEAGSNTEAFF
>NA|TRBV9|TRBJ1-2|16|TRBD1
TGTGCCAGCAGCGTAAGGGGACAGGGTCGGTCATCTGGCTACACCTTC
CASSVRGQGRSSGYTF
>NA|TRBV12-3/TRBV12-4|TRBJ2-7|13|NA
TGTGCCAGCAGTTTGGTCGGGGGCTACGAGCAGTACTTC
CASSLVGGYEQYF
>NA|TRBV9|TRBJ2-5|13|NA
TGTGCCAGCAGCGTGGGGGGGCAGAGGACCCAGTACTTC
CASSVGGQRTQYF
>NA|TRBV5-6|TRBJ1-2|13|NA
TGTGCCAGCAGCGCAGGGGCCTACTATGGCTACACCTTC
CASSAGAYYGYTF